This is a list of T cell receptor beta chains from one sample in a study of T cell repertoires in cytomegalovirus infection. TCRdb re-derived calls from the reads in MiXCR, one entry per CDR3 protein. The sample lists about 310,000 distinct CDR3 sequences; roughly 25% were seen once. For these TCRs, the target antigens are not known. The sample in question was cultured PBMCs, obtained from culture after CMV antigen stimulation. Every receptor here comes from a human donor in good health (CMV status not recorded). Some clones in this sample may be carry-over from other donors' samples. Both conserved end residues are part of each CDR3. Each record gives: D gene, V gene, clone size, J gene, CDR3 DNA, CDR3 protein. D genes are given only for firm matches. Some rows mark clone size as missing; the rest say once, few, many or name a class of expanded clone.

D gene: NA; V gene: TRBV3-1; clone size: few; J gene: TRBJ2-6; CDR3 DNA: TGTGCCAGCAGCCAAGGTTTTGACAGACCTTTCTCTGGGGCCAACGTCCTGACTTTC; CDR3 protein: CASSQGFDRPFSGANVLTF
D gene: TRBD1; V gene: TRBV27; clone size: few; J gene: TRBJ1-2; CDR3 DNA: TGTGCCAGCAGTTTAGCTCCTTGGCCCCTCCGGGACAGGGGTCTCTGCACCTTC; CDR3 protein: CASSLAPWPLRDRGLCTF
D gene: NA; V gene: TRBV5-6; clone size: few; J gene: TRBJ1-6; CDR3 DNA: TGTGCCAGCAGCTTTTTTGTGGCAGGGTATAATTCACCCCTCCACTTT; CDR3 protein: CASSFFVAGYNSPLHF
D gene: NA; V gene: TRBV19; clone size: once; J gene: TRBJ2-1; CDR3 DNA: TGTGCCAGTAGTCAACAGAACTACAATGAGCAGTTCTTC; CDR3 protein: CASSQQNYNEQFF
D gene: NA; V gene: TRBV11-2; clone size: NA; J gene: TRBJ1-4; CDR3 DNA: TGTGCCAGCAGCTTAGACGGCGGTAGGAATGAAAAACTGTTTTTT; CDR3 protein: CASSLDGGRNEKLFF
D gene: NA; V gene: TRBV11-3; clone size: few; J gene: TRBJ1-1; CDR3 DNA: TGTGCCACATTACTCCCTCGGGCAGGGAGGTCGAACACTGAAGCTTTCTTT; CDR3 protein: CATLLPRAGRSNTEAFF
D gene: TRBD2; V gene: TRBV12-3/TRBV12-4; clone size: few; J gene: TRBJ2-3; CDR3 DNA: TGTGCCAGCGGGTCGACTAGCGGGTACACAGATACGCAGTATTTT; CDR3 protein: CASGSTSGYTDTQYF
D gene: TRBD2; V gene: TRBV29-1; clone size: NA; J gene: TRBJ2-3; CDR3 DNA: TGCAGCGTCGCCCAGGAGACTAGCGGGAGACCACGGTCAAATAGCACAGATACGCAGTATTTT; CDR3 protein: CSVAQETSGRPRSNSTDTQYF
D gene: TRBD2; V gene: TRBV7-2; clone size: many; J gene: TRBJ2-1; CDR3 DNA: TGTGCCAGCAGCTTATTGACGGGAGGGAACAACAATGAGCAGTTCTTC; CDR3 protein: CASSLLTGGNNNEQFF
D gene: NA; V gene: TRBV7-3; clone size: few; J gene: TRBJ2-3; CDR3 DNA: TGTGCCAGCAGCCCCCACCCCACAGATACGCAGTATTTT; CDR3 protein: CASSPHPTDTQYF
D gene: NA; V gene: TRBV5-1; clone size: NA; J gene: TRBJ1-1; CDR3 DNA: TGCGCCAGCAGCCCGGACATACTCATGAACACTGAAGCTTTCTTT; CDR3 protein: CASSPDILMNTEAFF
D gene: TRBD1; V gene: TRBV29-1; clone size: few; J gene: TRBJ2-7; CDR3 DNA: TGCAGCGTTGATCAGTGGGACAGGGGGCATCATGAGCAGTACTTC; CDR3 protein: CSVDQWDRGHHEQYF
D gene: NA; V gene: TRBV6-1; clone size: few; J gene: TRBJ1-2; CDR3 DNA: TGTGCCAGCACGGGACTCCAATACTCTTATGGCTACACCTTC; CDR3 protein: CASTGLQYSYGYTF
D gene: NA; V gene: TRBV6-2/TRBV6-3; clone size: few; J gene: TRBJ2-7; CDR3 DNA: TGTGCCAGCAACTTAAGCGGACCTCGTTACGAGCAGTACTTC; CDR3 protein: CASNLSGPRYEQYF
D gene: TRBD2; V gene: TRBV11-3; clone size: NA; J gene: TRBJ2-1; CDR3 DNA: TGTGCCAGCAGCATAGGACTAGCGGGAGGTCGCAATGAGCAGTTCTTC; CDR3 protein: CASSIGLAGGRNEQFF
D gene: TRBD2; V gene: TRBV18; clone size: few; J gene: TRBJ2-1; CDR3 DNA: TGTGCCAGCTCACCACCGACTAGCGGGAGGGCCCTGGCTTGGCAGTTCTTC; CDR3 protein: CASSPPTSGRALAWQFF
D gene: NA; V gene: TRBV9; clone size: NA; J gene: TRBJ2-5; CDR3 DNA: TGTGCCAGCCGAGGACAAAACCAAGAGACCCAGTACTTC; CDR3 protein: CASRGQNQETQYF
D gene: NA; V gene: TRBV12-3/TRBV12-4; clone size: few; J gene: TRBJ2-3; CDR3 DNA: TGTGCCAGCAGTTTCGGCCAGGGTGGAGGAGATACGCAGTATTTT; CDR3 protein: CASSFGQGGGDTQYF
D gene: NA; V gene: TRBV15; clone size: many; J gene: TRBJ2-5; CDR3 DNA: TGTGCCACCAGCAGAGTGAGGGCGCCGGGACTGGCCCTTTCGGAGACCCAGTACTTC; CDR3 protein: CATSRVRAPGLALSETQYF
D gene: NA; V gene: TRBV7-9; clone size: many; J gene: TRBJ1-2; CDR3 DNA: TGTGCCAGCAGCTTAAGGGCTGGGCTGCGGATGATAGGCTACACCTTC; CDR3 protein: CASSLRAGLRMIGYTF
D gene: NA; V gene: TRBV6-5; clone size: few; J gene: TRBJ2-2; CDR3 DNA: TGTGCCAGCAGTTACTCGGGCGGGCCAGCGAACACCGGGGAGCTGTTTTTT; CDR3 protein: CASSYSGGPANTGELFF
D gene: NA; V gene: TRBV19; clone size: NA; J gene: TRBJ1-1; CDR3 DNA: TGTGCCAGTAGTACTGGGCGGCGGTCGAACACTGAAGCTTTCTTT; CDR3 protein: CASSTGRRSNTEAFF
D gene: NA; V gene: TRBV12-3/TRBV12-4; clone size: NA; J gene: TRBJ1-6; CDR3 DNA: TGTGCCAGCAGTTTAGGTTTGGGCAGAAATTCACCCCTCCACTTT; CDR3 protein: CASSLGLGRNSPLHF
D gene: NA; V gene: TRBV6-5; clone size: few; J gene: TRBJ1-5; CDR3 DNA: TGTGCCAGCAGCACGGGACGGACTCCTAGCAATCAGCCCCAGCATTTT; CDR3 protein: CASSTGRTPSNQPQHF
D gene: NA; V gene: TRBV11-3; clone size: NA; J gene: TRBJ2-2; CDR3 DNA: TGTGCCAGCAGCTTAGAAGGTCGATGGACGGCGAACACCGGGGAGCTGTTTTTT; CDR3 protein: CASSLEGRWTANTGELFF
D gene: NA; V gene: TRBV6-2/TRBV6-3; clone size: NA; J gene: TRBJ1-5; CDR3 DNA: TGTGCCAGCAGTTACTCAACTTCGATGGTCCGGGTGTATTTT; CDR3 protein: CASSYSTSMVRVYF
D gene: NA; V gene: TRBV19; clone size: many; J gene: TRBJ1-1; CDR3 DNA: TGTGCCAGTAGCCCCCAGAGAGGCACTGAAGCTTTCTTT; CDR3 protein: CASSPQRGTEAFF